This T cell receptor beta chain was found in a study of CD8 T cells in Susac syndrome. Across the whole study: Patients with Susac syndrome, at blood draw, were therapy-naive, on corticosteroids, or on intravenous immunoglobulin alone.

CD8+ and CD4+ blood T cells underwent TCR beta sequencing. The recently defined diagnostic criteria for definite or probable disease were met by the Susac syndrome patients. Trimming left V 3 bases short and J 2 bases short, with 13 bases between. Per germline, CDR1 LGHNA and CDR2 YNFKEQ. The CDR3 totals 15 residues. RNA, at about 0.45 to 1 ug, was reverse transcribed with random hexamers. Using its own MiXCR run on the immunoSEQ multiplex PCR reads, TCRdb lists one record per CDR3 protein. The sample records 100,000 or so distinct CDR3 sequences, just under 95% being singletons. The origin of this receptor is a human donor with Susac syndrome. This chain joins TRBV4-2 and TRBJ2-5; D perhaps matches TRBD2 (7 bases). Sequencing was performed on CD4+ T cells from PBMCs. CDR3 amino acids: CASSQGRGPQETQYF. CDR3 nucleotides: TGTGCCAGCAGCCAGGGGCGGGGGCCTCAAGAGACCCAGTACTTC.